Below, one T cell receptor (beta chain) is given with its context. Its antigen remains unidentified. This may stem from a read error, because a much larger clone lies one nucleotide away. Counted from cysteine to phenylalanine, this CDR3 has 12 amino acids. The read is trimmed to its CDR3 DNA, 36 bases read in frame from base 1. Trimming takes 6 bases from V and 7 bases from J, and the germline ends sit 7 bases apart. The entry originates in a study of early T cells in non-severe SARS-CoV-2 infection (dated by TCRdb to about 2021). Some background on the complete study: TCR sequencing used bulk RNA from unsorted whole blood, so alpha and beta chains could not be paired. Overall study outcomes, separate from this receptor: VDJdb matching was skewed toward anti-spike CD8 responses and likely underestimated virus-specific expansions, missing private and CD4 specificities.

Library prep was done by 5' RACE. The sequencer listed for this sample is NextSeq 500. In the TCR library protocol, unique molecular identifiers were attached to individual cDNA molecules to correct for PCR bias and sequencing error. TCR alpha and beta chains were both sequenced, and the abundances of alpha and beta sequences in each sample were closely correlated with each other. The authors' analysis ran thus. Decombinator V4 was used to annotate the V gene, J gene and CDR3 of the TCR sequences. Expanded TCRs were defined as changing significantly between any two time points under a Poisson model with p below 0.0001. TCR abundances were normalised to the total number of TCRs sequenced in each sample and reported as counts per million. MAIT TCRs were defined by TRAV1-2 paired with TRAJ12, TRAJ20 or TRAJ33, and iNKT TCRs by TRAV10 paired with TRAJ18. VDJdb, accessed 1 November 2021, was searched for CMV, EBV and SARS-CoV-2 annotated TCRs, with TCRs annotated for multiple antigens excluded. TCRdb passed the public sequencing reads through fastp at Q25 and MiXCR, retaining productive beta sequences. Rows with a matching CDR3 protein are joined into one entry that keeps the most common DNA and genes. The V and J calls and clone size come from TCRdb's table, not from the authors' own analysis. This sample has approximately 56,000 distinct CDR3 sequences in its table, and about 9.1% of those were observed once. 4.2% of the sample goes to the ten largest clones.

This was a case-control study nested in a cohort of healthcare workers in London, UK, who had nasopharyngeal swab PCR tests and blood samples taken every week. Healthcare workers were enrolled in the week of the UK lockdown, from 23 to 31 March 2020, and were followed every week for up to roughly 15 weeks. Sample: whole blood. The receptor's source is an adult who was a healthcare worker with PCR-confirmed SARS-CoV-2 infection or an uninfected control (not recorded which). The rearrangement combines TRBV12-3 or TRBV12-4 with TRBJ1-6; TRBD1 could be the D gene, as 6 bases match. The nucleotides are TGTGCCAGCAGCACAGGGAATTCACCCCTCCACTTT. The translation is CASSTGNSPLHF.